One and the same sample provided the 27 T cell receptor beta chains below, sequenced in a study of T cells expressing NK-cell markers. TCRdb re-called the 5' RACE reads and catalogs CDR3 proteins one per entry, DNA excluded. This sample lists approximately 8,200 distinct CDR3 sequences; its ten largest clones have about 10%. Sequences were obtained from blood T cells: a sorted CD56 or NKG2C T cell subset, CD4+ or CD8+ T cells, or bulk PBMC T cells (not recorded which). All receptors derive from a man aged 18 to 30 in good health.

According to its frequency, this clonotype is medium-sized. The rearrangement joins TRBV5-1 to TRBJ2-1; the D gene TCRdb calls, TRBD2, cannot be checked with no DNA. CDR3 length equals 13 residues. The germline gives CDR1 SGHRS, CDR2 YFSETQ. This CDR3 reads CASSLEGPNEQFF.

This rearrangement joins TRBV19 to TRBJ1-5; as DNA is missing, the TRBD1 call by TCRdb cannot be tested. Per germline, CDR1 LNHDA and CDR2 SQIVND (reference sequence). The CDR3 is 13 residues long. CDR3 residues: CASSIQGDQPQHF.

This clonotype is labeled medium-sized based on frequency. This chain connects TRBV4-3 to TRBJ2-7; TCRdb gives TRBD2 as the D gene, but with no DNA this cannot be confirmed. CDR1 is LGHNA, CDR2 YSLEER, per germline. The CDR3 is 13 residues long. CDR3 in amino acids: CASSSTQGGEQYF.

The chain joins TRBV2 to TRBJ2-3. This CDR3 region has 13 residues. Germline CDR1 reads SNHLY; CDR2 reads FYNNEI. The CDR3 is CASKEVGTDTQYF.

The chain recombines TRBV4-3 with TRBJ1-6. CDR1 and CDR2 from the germline V gene are LGHNA and YSLEER. The CDR3 spans 18 residues. The chain's CDR3 is CASSQDSERISYNSPLHF.

By frequency, this clonotype is medium-sized. This chain links TRBV27 with TRBJ1-6; the TRBD1 assignment by TCRdb is unverifiable without DNA. CDR1 and CDR2 (germline): MNHEY, SMNVEV (reference sequence). CDR3 length equals 15 residues. The CDR3 sequence: CASSLVTGLRSPLHF.

The V call is TRBV7-3, the J call TRBJ1-2; TCRdb lists TRBD1, though no DNA is available to test this call. Germline lookup yields CDR1 SGHTA and CDR2 FQGTGA. The CDR3 spans 14 residues. The CDR3 reads CASSLKGDSYGYTF.

The chain joins TRBV19 to TRBJ2-7; as DNA is missing, the TRBD1 call by TCRdb cannot be tested. The CDR3 covers 15 residues. Germline V gene sequence: CDR1 LNHDA, CDR2 SQIVND (reference sequence). CDR3 region: CASSRTGQYSYEQYF.

The gene calls are TRBV5-4 and TRBJ2-2; TCRdb selects TRBD1, and the lack of DNA leaves this call unchecked. Germline V gene sequence: CDR1 SGHNT, CDR2 YYREEE (reference sequence). The CDR3 sequence is 14 residues long. CDR3 in amino acids: CASSLVGESYELFF.

Measured by frequency, this clonotype is medium-sized. This chain joins TRBV6-2 or TRBV6-3 and TRBJ1-5; TCRdb designates TRBD1, a call that cannot be tested without DNA. This CDR3 spans 13 amino acids. Looked up from germline, CDR1 is MNHEY and CDR2 is SVGEGT. The CDR3: CASRDRSDQPQHF.

The gene calls are TRBV15 and TRBJ2-2. Per the germline V gene, CDR1 is LNHNV and CDR2 is YYDKDF (reference sequence). This CDR3 region has 16 residues. CDR3 residues: CATSRDNSANTGELFF.

By frequency, this clonotype is medium-sized. The rearrangement links TRBV28 to TRBJ2-1; there is no DNA to check the TCRdb D call of TRBD2. This CDR3 region has 16 residues. The germline CDR1 and CDR2 sequences are MDHEN and SYDVKM. CDR3 residues: CASSRRLAGASNEQFF.

The chain links TRBV18 to TRBJ1-1. There are 14 residues in the CDR3. Germline CDR1 reads KGHSH; CDR2 reads LQKENI. CDR3 sequence: CASSPTRTYTEAFF. The variable domain in full, with the rest retrieved from reference TRBV18 and TRBJ1-1, is NAGVMQNPRHLVRRRGQEARLRCSPMKGHSHVYWYRQLPEEGLKFMVYLQKENIIDESGMPKERFSAEFPKEGPSILRIQQVVRGDSAAYFCASSPTRTYTEAFFGQGTRLTVV.

Frequency places this clonotype as medium-sized (0.01 to 0.1%). The chain uses TRBV29-1 and TRBJ2-1. Germline values: CDR1 SQVTM, CDR2 ANQGSEA. The CDR3 is 11 amino acids. The CDR3 region is CSVEKGIKQFF.

CDR3 amino acids: CASSQNPTNTGELFF. This chain uses TRBV14 with TRBJ2-2. This CDR3 contains 15 residues. The germline CDR1 and CDR2 sequences are SGHDN and FVKESK. The variable domain in full, with the rest retrieved from reference TRBV14 and TRBJ2-2, is EAGVTQFPSHSVIEKGQTVTLRCDPISGHDNLYWYRRVMGKEIKFLLHFVKESKQDESGMPNNRFLAERTGGTYSTLKVQPAELEDSGVYFCASSQNPTNTGELFFGEGSRLTVL.

The rearrangement joins TRBV7-9 to TRBJ2-1; there is no DNA to check the TCRdb D call of TRBD1. This CDR3 spans 17 amino acids. The germline gives CDR1 SEHNR, CDR2 FQNEAQ (reference sequence). The CDR3 sequence: CASSLDFGTGQYNEQFF.

This clonotype is medium-sized by frequency. V is TRBV29-1 and J is TRBJ2-1; TCRdb outputs TRBD1, but without DNA this stays unchecked. The CDR3 runs to 14 residues. Germline CDR1 reads SQVTM; CDR2 reads ANQGSEA. The CDR3 spells CSVEWGVIYNEQFF.

The CDR3 protein is CASSPLDSGPYEQYF. V usage is TRBV12-3 or TRBV12-4 and J usage is TRBJ2-7; the TCRdb D gene call, TRBD1, has no DNA to confirm it. This CDR3 is 15 amino acids long.

The rearrangement joins TRBV18 to TRBJ2-3. CDR1 is KGHSH and CDR2 is LQKENI in the germline V gene. This CDR3 region has 13 residues. The CDR3 loop is CASSPPNTDTQYF.

V gene TRBV27 combines with J gene TRBJ2-7. The CDR3 has 16 residues. Germline lookup yields CDR1 MNHEY and CDR2 SMNVEV (reference sequence). The CDR3 sequence: CASSFLLTGGPYEQYF.

This clonotype ranks as medium-sized in terms of frequency. V is TRBV10-2 and J is TRBJ1-1. The length of the CDR3 is 12 residues. The germline V gene has CDR1 WSHSY and CDR2 SAAADI. The CDR3 spells CASRGANTEAFF.

By frequency, this clonotype registers medium-sized (0.01 to 0.1%). This rearrangement joins TRBV12-3 or TRBV12-4 to TRBJ2-1; TCRdb selects TRBD1, and the lack of DNA leaves this call unchecked. The CDR3 totals 14 residues. The CDR3 loop reads CAINRGSSYNEQFF.

The chain is built from TRBV7-2 and TRBJ2-3; TCRdb selects TRBD1, and the lack of DNA leaves this call unchecked. In germline, CDR1 is SGHTA, CDR2 FQGNSA. The CDR3 is 16 amino acids. The CDR3 sequence is CASSSGAPGGLDTQYF. Full variable domain (missing parts from reference TRBV7-2 and TRBJ2-3): GAGVSQSPSNKVTEKGKDVELRCDPISGHTALYWYRQSLGQGLEFLIYFQGNSAPDKSGLPSDRFSAERTGGSVSTLTIQRTQQEDSAVYLCASSSGAPGGLDTQYFGPGTRLTVL.

By frequency, this clonotype registers medium-sized. The chain recombines TRBV11-2 with TRBJ2-2; checking the TCRdb D call of TRBD1 is not possible without DNA. CDR3 length: 14 amino acids. The germline gives CDR1 SGHAT, CDR2 FQNNGV. CDR3 amino acids: CASSLGHNTGELFF.

Judged by frequency, this clonotype is medium-sized. The rearrangement joins TRBV9 to TRBJ2-1; the TRBD1 assignment by TCRdb is unverifiable without DNA. Germline loops: CDR1 SGDLS, CDR2 YYNGEE. This CDR3 region has 14 residues. The CDR3 loop reads CASSVAGVDNEQFF.

This chain connects TRBV20-1 to TRBJ2-3; TCRdb's assignment of TRBD2 cannot be checked, as there is no DNA. CDR1 is DFQATT and CDR2 is SNEGSKA in the germline V gene (reference sequence). The CDR3 covers 15 residues. The CDR3 reads CSAVSLAESTDTQYF.

The gene calls are TRBV20-1 and TRBJ1-1; TCRdb designates TRBD1, a call that cannot be tested without DNA. CDR3 length: 13 residues. Germline V CDR1 and CDR2: DFQATT, SNEGSKA (reference sequence). The CDR3 loop reads CSANHRGDTEAFF.